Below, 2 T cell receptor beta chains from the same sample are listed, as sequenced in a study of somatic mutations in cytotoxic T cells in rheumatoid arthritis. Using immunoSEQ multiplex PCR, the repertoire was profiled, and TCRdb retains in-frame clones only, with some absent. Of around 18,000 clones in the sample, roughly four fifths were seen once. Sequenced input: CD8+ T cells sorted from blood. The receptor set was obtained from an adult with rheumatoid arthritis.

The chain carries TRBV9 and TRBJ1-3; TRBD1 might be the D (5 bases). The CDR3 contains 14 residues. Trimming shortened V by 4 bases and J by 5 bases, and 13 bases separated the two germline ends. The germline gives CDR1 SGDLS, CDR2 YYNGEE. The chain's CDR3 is CASSPPRGRNTIYF. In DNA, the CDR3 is TGTGCCAGCAGCCCCCCGAGGGGCCGAAACACCATATATTTT.

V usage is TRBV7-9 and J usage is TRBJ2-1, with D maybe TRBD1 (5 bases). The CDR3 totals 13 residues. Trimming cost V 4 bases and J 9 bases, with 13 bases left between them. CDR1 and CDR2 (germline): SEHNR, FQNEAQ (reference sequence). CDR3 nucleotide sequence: TGTGCCAGCAGCTCTGTCGCAGGGCCTGAGCAGTTCTTC. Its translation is CASSSVAGPEQFF.